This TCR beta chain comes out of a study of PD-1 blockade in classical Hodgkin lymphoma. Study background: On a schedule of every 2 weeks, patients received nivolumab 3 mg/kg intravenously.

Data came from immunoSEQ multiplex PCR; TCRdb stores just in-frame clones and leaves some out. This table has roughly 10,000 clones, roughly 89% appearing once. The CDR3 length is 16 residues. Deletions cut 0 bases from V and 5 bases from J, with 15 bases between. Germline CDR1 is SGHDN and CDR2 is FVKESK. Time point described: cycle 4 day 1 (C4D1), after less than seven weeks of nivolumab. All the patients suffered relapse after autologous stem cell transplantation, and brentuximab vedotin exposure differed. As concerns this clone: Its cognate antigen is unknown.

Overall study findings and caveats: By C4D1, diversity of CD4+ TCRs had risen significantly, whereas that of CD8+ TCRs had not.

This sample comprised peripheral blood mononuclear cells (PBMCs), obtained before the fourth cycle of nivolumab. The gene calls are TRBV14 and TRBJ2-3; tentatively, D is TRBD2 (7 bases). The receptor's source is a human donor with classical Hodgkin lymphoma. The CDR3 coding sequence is TGTGCCAGCAGCCAAGACTCCCGGGGGGCCGAAGATACGCAGTATTTT. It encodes CASSQDSRGAEDTQYF.